These 18 T cell receptor beta chains came from one sample sequenced in a study of response to subunit inactivated influenza vaccine. One entry per CDR3 protein, called by TCRdb with MiXCR from the RT-PCR reads. This sample yields roughly 710,000 distinct CDR3 sequences, of which around 15% are seen a single time; roughly 7.6% belongs to the top ten. The sequences come from PBMCs from blood, collected around 15 days before vaccination. These receptors all stem from a man over 45 who received an inactivated influenza vaccine.

V is TRBV10-3 and J is TRBJ2-1; D not resolved. Germline lookup yields CDR1 ENHRY and CDR2 SYGVKD. The CDR3 has 11 amino acids. The germline V and J ends were trimmed by 8 bases and 5 bases, with 7 bases remaining between them. The CDR3 DNA is TGTGCCATCGCGGCGGACAATGAGCAGTTCTTC. Translation gives CAIAADNEQFF.

This clonotype was counted between two and nine times. The rearrangement joins TRBV20-1 to TRBJ2-1; possible D gene TRBD1, 5 bases. Between the trimmed V and J ends, which lost 3 bases and 7 bases, there was a span of 25 bases. The germline CDR1 and CDR2 sequences are DFQATT and SNEGSKA (reference sequence). The CDR3 loop spans 17 amino acids. CDR3 amino acids: CSASPDTARWVRNEQFF. The CDR3 nucleotides read TGCAGTGCTAGTCCGGACACCGCTCGGTGGGTGAGGAATGAGCAGTTCTTC.

The sample holds a few counts of this clonotype. V and J are TRBV5-1 and TRBJ1-1; tentatively, D is TRBD1 (5 bases). CDR3 length equals 14 residues. CDR1 SGHRS and CDR2 YFSETQ come from the germline V gene. Trimming stripped 3 bases from V and 1 base from J, with 10 bases between. Written as DNA, the CDR3 is TGCGCCAGCAGCTGGGGGGGAACGAACACTGAAGCTTTCTTT. Translation gives CASSWGGTNTEAFF.

The rearrangement uses TRBV7-3 and TRBJ2-3; no firm D call. CDR3 length: 13 residues. Germline V gene sequence: CDR1 SGHTA, CDR2 FQGTGA. Deletions cut 1 base from V and 4 bases from J, with 6 bases between. CDR3 amino acids: CASSLIAADTQYF. In DNA form, the CDR3 reads TGTGCCAGCAGCTTAATCGCGGCAGATACGCAGTATTTT.

This clonotype was counted between two and nine times. The rearrangement joins TRBV11-2 to TRBJ2-7; 7 nucleotides agree with TRBD2. The V and J ends lost 6 bases and 0 bases, in that order; junction bases with no gene match: 8. Germline assignment: CDR1 SGHAT and CDR2 FQNNGV. This CDR3 region has 15 residues. The CDR3 DNA sequence: TGTGCCAGCAGAGGAACTAGCGCCCGCTCCTACGAGCAGTACTTC. Translating gives CASRGTSARSYEQYF.

There are many counts of this clonotype. The genes are TRBV11-2 and TRBJ2-3; possibly TRBD1 for D (6 bases). This CDR3 has 16 amino acids. Trimming stripped 3 bases from V and 3 bases from J, with 16 bases between. Germline values: CDR1 SGHAT, CDR2 FQNNGV. CDR3 nucleotide sequence: TGTGCCAGCAGCTTCACCCAGGGGTCGAGGACAGATACGCAGTATTTT. This gives the protein CASSFTQGSRTDTQYF.

This chain uses TRBV15 with TRBJ2-2; D is possibly TRBD1 or TRBD2 (6 bases each). The germline gives CDR1 LNHNV, CDR2 YYDKDF (reference sequence). The V end lost 6 bases, the J end lost 5 bases, and 13 bases lay between the germline ends. The length of the CDR3 is 14 residues. DNA of the CDR3: TGTGCCACCAGATTCGGGGGCTTTACCGGGGAGCTGTTTTTT. This translates into CATRFGGFTGELFF.

The CDR3 nucleotides are TGTGCCAGCAGCTTAGGATGGGACAGCTACGAGCAGTACTTC. Protein: CASSLGWDSYEQYF. The chain recombines TRBV7-8 with TRBJ2-7; 7 bases are shared with TRBD1. Germline CDR1 and CDR2: SGHVS and FQNEAQ. Unmatched junction bases numbered 3, after V lost 1 base and J lost 3 bases. CDR3 size: 14 residues.

The rearrangement links TRBV5-1 to TRBJ2-1; weak D call: TRBD2 (5 bases). Trimming pared 2 bases from V and 9 bases from J, leaving 12 bases between. The CDR3 runs 13 residues. The V gene's germline CDR1 is SGHRS and CDR2 YFSETQ. The CDR3: CASSLGSRGEQFF. The CDR3 coding sequence is TGCGCCAGCAGCTTAGGAAGCCGGGGTGAGCAGTTCTTC.

The chain employs TRBV19 and TRBJ1-3; D is ambiguous. This CDR3 region has 18 residues. CDR1 and CDR2 (germline): LNHDA, SQIVND (reference sequence). V was cut by 4 bases and J by 0 bases, with 19 bases left in between. CDR3 amino acids: CASSRDGPSGFSGNTIYF. The CDR3 nucleotides read TGTGCCAGTAGTAGAGACGGGCCAAGCGGGTTCTCTGGAAACACCATATATTTT.

The V gene is TRBV3-1, the J gene TRBJ2-7; D gene unclear. The V end was cut by 3 bases, the J end by 4 bases, with 16 bases between. Looked up from germline, CDR1 is LGHDT and CDR2 is YNNKEL (reference sequence). The CDR3 has 15 residues. The CDR3 DNA sequence: TGTGCCAGCAGCCAGTCCAGTCTTGGCGCTTACGAGCAGTACTTC. Its translation: CASSQSSLGAYEQYF.

V is TRBV6-5 and J is TRBJ1-2; D is unresolved. This CDR3 comprises 15 residues. Germline V gene data show CDR1 as MNHEY and CDR2 as SVGAGI. Trimming took off 2 bases at V and 9 bases at J, with 19 bases between the two ends. CDR3 sequence: CASSYQRGSPYSYTF. In DNA form, the CDR3 reads TGTGCCAGCAGTTACCAACGAGGGAGCCCTTATAGCTACACCTTC.

This rearrangement joins TRBV5-1 to TRBJ1-5, with D possibly matching TRBD1 (5 bases). With 2 bases removed from V and 8 bases from J, the gap between germline ends came to 14 bases. This CDR3 contains 14 residues. Germline V gene data show CDR1 as SGHRS and CDR2 as YFSETQ. DNA of the CDR3: TGCGCCAGCAGCTTCGACGGGACCGCGGAGCCCCAGCATTTT. This sequence encodes CASSFDGTAEPQHF.

This clonotype was seen a handful of times. This chain joins TRBV12-3 or TRBV12-4 and TRBJ1-2, with 7 bases aligning to TRBD1. This CDR3 region has 13 residues. V lost 5 bases, J lost 8 bases, and 8 bases stayed unmatched. CDR3 amino acids: CASSPNRGQGYTF. CDR3 in DNA: TGTGCCAGCAGTCCGAACAGGGGTCAAGGCTACACCTTC.

The J gene is TRBJ2-6, the V gene TRBV6-2 or TRBV6-3; TRBD2 agrees at 12 bases. V shed 2 bases, J shed 0 bases, and the junction held 5 bases outside the gene matches. The CDR3 consists of 19 residues. Germline V gene data show CDR1 as MNHEY and CDR2 as SVGEGT. In DNA form, the CDR3 reads TGTGCCAGCAGTTACGGACTAGCGGGGATCCTCTCTGGGGCCAACGTCCTGACTTTC. It specifies CASSYGLAGILSGANVLTF.

The rearrangement links TRBV6-5 to TRBJ2-3, with 7 bases identical to TRBD2. V lost 0 bases, J lost 0 bases, and 6 bases stayed unmatched. The CDR3 contains 17 residues. Germline V lookup: CDR1 MNHEY, CDR2 SVGAGI. CDR3 amino acids: CASSYSGAGFSTDTQYF. The DNA for the CDR3 is TGTGCCAGCAGTTACTCGGGAGCGGGGTTTAGCACAGATACGCAGTATTTT.

The gene calls are TRBV20-1 and TRBJ1-2; D remains unclear. CDR1 and CDR2 (germline): DFQATT, SNEGSKA (reference sequence). This CDR3 spans 11 amino acids. V shed 3 bases and J shed 8 bases, with 10 bases lying between them. The CDR3 DNA reads TGCAGTGCTAGGAGGGAATGGGGCTACACCTTC. Residues: CSARREWGYTF.

This clonotype has a handful of counts. The V gene is TRBV11-1, the J gene TRBJ2-7, with a possible D match to TRBD1 (5 bases). The CDR3 has 18 residues. The germline gives CDR1 SGHAT, CDR2 FQDESV (reference sequence). The germline V and J ends were trimmed by 4 bases and 5 bases, with 27 bases remaining between them. CDR3 residues: CASSSTSSTAGIVHEQYF. The CDR3 bases are TGTGCCAGCAGCTCGACCTCCTCGACAGCAGGGATTGTCCACGAGCAGTACTTC.